The TCR beta chain described here comes from a study of CD8+CD57+ T cells in acquired aplastic anemia. Across the study: About 3 ug was the average amount of DNA from sorted CD4+ and CD8+ cells. Study observations and caveats: Fewer than 35 sequences, all CD8+ CDR3, were shared between patients and controls.

TCR beta VDJ and CDR3 profiles were obtained from a genomic DNA template. TCRdb called the reads again in MiXCR, with one record for every CDR3 protein. The sample has fewer than 200,000 distinct CDR3 sequences; 47% are singletons. There are many counts of this clonotype. What it recognizes is unknown. By flow cytometry, patients selected for sequencing had shown an expansion of CD8+CD57+ cells. Every patient had severe acquired aplastic anemia. The blood sampling took place in patients who had so far received no therapy. Per the germline V gene, CDR1 is LGHDT and CDR2 is YNNKEL (reference sequence). Trimming took off 3 bases at V and 1 base at J, with 4 bases between the two ends. The CDR3 sequence is 14 residues long.

The receptor's source is a human donor with aplastic anemia. The gene calls are TRBV3-1 and TRBJ1-6; no clear D. Sequencing was carried out using sorted CD4+, CD8+, or CD8+CD57+ T cells (not recorded which) from PBMCs. CDR3 in DNA: TGTGCCAGCAGCCAGTATTCCTATAATTCACCCCTCCACTTT. It translates to CASSQYSYNSPLHF.